This TCR beta chain was found in a study of shared clonotypes between healthy human individuals. Study details: Donors were a couple of women and a few men aged 18 to 49. CD4 naive and CD4 memory each took three plates per donor, while CD8 naive took two and CD8 memory one.

Note on this clone: Antigen: not known.

The authors split each subset's genomic DNA evenly across several immunoSEQ plates. The data were produced by immunoSEQ multiplex PCR, yet TCRdb's version contains in-frame clones alone and is incomplete. The sample lists roughly 2.5 million clones; around 94% were seen once. Findings of the study overall: Richness estimates generally favored naive over memory subsets.

This receptor was identified in a young man in good health. Sequencing used naive CD4+ T cells sorted from blood. Subset specified: CD45RA+ positively selected.

The CDR3 DNA sequence: TGTGCCAGCAGCGTCAGCCCCGGGACAGGGCTCCAAGAGACCCAGTACTTC. Encoded protein: CASSVSPGTGLQETQYF. The rearrangement links TRBV9 to TRBJ2-5; TRBD1 matches 9 bases. V trimming: 2 bases; J trimming: 1 base; junction bases outside the gene matches: 9. The CDR3 runs 17 residues. Per the germline V gene, CDR1 is SGDLS and CDR2 is YYNGEE.